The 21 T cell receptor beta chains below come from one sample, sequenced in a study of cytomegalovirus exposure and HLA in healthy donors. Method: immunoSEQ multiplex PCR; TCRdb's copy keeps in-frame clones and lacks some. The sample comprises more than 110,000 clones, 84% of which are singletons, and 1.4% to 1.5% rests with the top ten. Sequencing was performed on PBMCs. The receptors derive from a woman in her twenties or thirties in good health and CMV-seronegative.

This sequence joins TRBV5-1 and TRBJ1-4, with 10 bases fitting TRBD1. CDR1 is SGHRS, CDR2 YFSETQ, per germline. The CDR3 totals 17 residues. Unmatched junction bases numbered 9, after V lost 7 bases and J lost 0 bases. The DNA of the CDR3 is TGCGCCAGCCGACTGGGTGGGACAGGGGCAACTAATGAAAAACTGTTTTTT. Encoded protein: CASRLGGTGATNEKLFF. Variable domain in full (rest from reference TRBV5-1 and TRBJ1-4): KAGVTQTPRYLIKTRGQQVTLSCSPISGHRSVSWYQQTPGQGLQFLFEYFSETQRNKGNFPGRFSGRQFSNSRSEMNVSTLELGDSALYLCASRLGGTGATNEKLFFGSGTQLSVL.

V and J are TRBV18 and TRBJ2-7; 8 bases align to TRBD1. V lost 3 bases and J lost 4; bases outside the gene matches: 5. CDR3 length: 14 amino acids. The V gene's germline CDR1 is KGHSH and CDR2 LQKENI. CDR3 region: CASSPWTGQYEQYF. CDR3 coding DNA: TGTGCCAGCTCACCTTGGACAGGGCAGTACGAGCAGTACTTC.

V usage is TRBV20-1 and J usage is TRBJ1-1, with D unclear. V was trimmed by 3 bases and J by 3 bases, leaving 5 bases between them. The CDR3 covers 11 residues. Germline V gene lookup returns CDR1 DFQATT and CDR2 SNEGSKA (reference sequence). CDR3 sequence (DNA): TGCAGTGCTAGGGGCTACACTGAAGCTTTCTTT. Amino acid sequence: CSARGYTEAFF.

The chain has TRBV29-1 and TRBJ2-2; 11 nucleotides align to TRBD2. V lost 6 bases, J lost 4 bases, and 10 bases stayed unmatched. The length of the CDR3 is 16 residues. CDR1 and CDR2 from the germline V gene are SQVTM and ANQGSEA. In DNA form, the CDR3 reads TGCAGCGTACGCCTAGCGGGGGGCCGAAGCACCGGGGAGCTGTTTTTT. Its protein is CSVRLAGGRSTGELFF.

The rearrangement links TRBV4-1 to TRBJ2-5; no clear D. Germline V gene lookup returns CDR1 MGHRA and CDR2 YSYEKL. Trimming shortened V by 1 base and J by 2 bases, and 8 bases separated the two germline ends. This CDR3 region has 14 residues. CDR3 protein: CASSQVSFQETQYF. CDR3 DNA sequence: TGCGCCAGCAGCCAAGTTTCCTTTCAAGAGACCCAGTACTTC.

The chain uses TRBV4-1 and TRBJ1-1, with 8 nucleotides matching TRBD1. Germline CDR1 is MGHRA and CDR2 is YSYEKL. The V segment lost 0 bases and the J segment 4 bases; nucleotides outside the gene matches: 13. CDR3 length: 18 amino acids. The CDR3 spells CASSQDLDRVRLGTEAFF. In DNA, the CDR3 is TGCGCCAGCAGCCAAGATTTGGACAGGGTCCGTCTCGGCACTGAAGCTTTCTTT.

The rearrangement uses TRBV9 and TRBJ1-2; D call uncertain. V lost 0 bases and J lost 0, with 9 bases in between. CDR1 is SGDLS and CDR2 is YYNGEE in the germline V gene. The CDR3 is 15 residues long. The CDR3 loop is CASSVGTETNYGYTF. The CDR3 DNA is TGTGCCAGCAGCGTAGGTACAGAGACTAACTATGGCTACACCTTC.

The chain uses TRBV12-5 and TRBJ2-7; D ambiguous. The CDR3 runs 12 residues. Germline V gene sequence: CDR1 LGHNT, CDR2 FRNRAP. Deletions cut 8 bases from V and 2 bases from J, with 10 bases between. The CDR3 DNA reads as TGTGCTAGTTCGAACAGAACCTACGAGCAGTACTTC. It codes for CASSNRTYEQYF.

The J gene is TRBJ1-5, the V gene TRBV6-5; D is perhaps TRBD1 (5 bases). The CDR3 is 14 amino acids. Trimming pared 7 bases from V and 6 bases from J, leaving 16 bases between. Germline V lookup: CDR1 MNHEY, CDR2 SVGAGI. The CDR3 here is CASTKAGGGQPQHF. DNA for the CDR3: TGTGCCAGCACGAAAGCCGGCGGGGGTCAGCCCCAGCATTTT.

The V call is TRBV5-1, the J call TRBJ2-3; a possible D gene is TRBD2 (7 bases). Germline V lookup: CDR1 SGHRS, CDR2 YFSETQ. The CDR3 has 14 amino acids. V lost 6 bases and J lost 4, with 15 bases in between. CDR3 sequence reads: CASKEGGQADTQYF. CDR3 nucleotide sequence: TGCGCCAGCAAGGAGGGGGGGCAGGCAGATACGCAGTATTTT.

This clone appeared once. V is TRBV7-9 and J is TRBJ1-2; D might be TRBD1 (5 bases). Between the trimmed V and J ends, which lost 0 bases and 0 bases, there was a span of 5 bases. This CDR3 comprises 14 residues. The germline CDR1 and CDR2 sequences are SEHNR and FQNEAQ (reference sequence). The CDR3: CASSLAGANYGYTF. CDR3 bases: TGTGCCAGCAGCTTAGCAGGGGCTAACTATGGCTACACCTTC.

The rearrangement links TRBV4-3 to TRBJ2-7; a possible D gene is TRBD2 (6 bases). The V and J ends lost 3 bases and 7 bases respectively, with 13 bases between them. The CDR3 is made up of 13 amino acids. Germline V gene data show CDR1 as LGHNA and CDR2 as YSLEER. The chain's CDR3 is CASSQAVGGEQYF. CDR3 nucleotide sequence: TGCGCCAGCAGCCAGGCCGTCGGGGGTGAGCAGTACTTC.

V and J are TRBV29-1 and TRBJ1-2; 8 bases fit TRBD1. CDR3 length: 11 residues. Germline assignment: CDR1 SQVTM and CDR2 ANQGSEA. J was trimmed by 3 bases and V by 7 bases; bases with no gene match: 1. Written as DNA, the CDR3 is TGCAGCGGGGGACAGGACTATGGCTACACCTTC. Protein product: CSGGQDYGYTF.

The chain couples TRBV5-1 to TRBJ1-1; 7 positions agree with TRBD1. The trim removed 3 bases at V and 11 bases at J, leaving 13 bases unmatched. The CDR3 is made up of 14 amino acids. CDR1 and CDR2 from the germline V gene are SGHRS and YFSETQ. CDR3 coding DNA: TGCGCCAGCAGCTCCTCGCGGGACAGTGTTAGGGCTTTCTTT. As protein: CASSSSRDSVRAFF. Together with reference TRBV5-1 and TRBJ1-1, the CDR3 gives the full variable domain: KAGVTQTPRYLIKTRGQQVTLSCSPISGHRSVSWYQQTPGQGLQFLFEYFSETQRNKGNFPGRFSGRQFSNSRSEMNVSTLELGDSALYLCASSSSRDSVRAFFGQGTRLTVV.

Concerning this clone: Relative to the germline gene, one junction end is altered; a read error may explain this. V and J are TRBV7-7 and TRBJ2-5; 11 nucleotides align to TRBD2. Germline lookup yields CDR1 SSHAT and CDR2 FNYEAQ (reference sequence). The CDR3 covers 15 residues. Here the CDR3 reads CASSLAGGREETQYF. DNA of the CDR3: TGTGCTAGCAGTCTAGCGGGGGGCCGGGAGGAGACCCAGTACTTC.

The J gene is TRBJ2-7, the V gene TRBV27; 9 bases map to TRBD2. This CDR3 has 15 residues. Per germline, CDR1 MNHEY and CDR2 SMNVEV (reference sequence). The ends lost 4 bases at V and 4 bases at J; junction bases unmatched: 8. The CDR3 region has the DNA TGTGCCAGCAGTTCTATGGGACTAGCTAGGTACGAGCAGTACTTC. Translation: CASSSMGLARYEQYF.

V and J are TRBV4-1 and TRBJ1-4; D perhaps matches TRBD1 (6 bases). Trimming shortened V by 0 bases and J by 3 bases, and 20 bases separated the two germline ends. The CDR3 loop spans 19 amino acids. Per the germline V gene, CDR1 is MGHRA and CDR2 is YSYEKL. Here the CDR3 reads CASSQESAGAVGANEKLFF. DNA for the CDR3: TGCGCCAGCAGCCAAGAATCCGCAGGGGCGGTTGGTGCTAATGAAAAACTGTTTTTT.

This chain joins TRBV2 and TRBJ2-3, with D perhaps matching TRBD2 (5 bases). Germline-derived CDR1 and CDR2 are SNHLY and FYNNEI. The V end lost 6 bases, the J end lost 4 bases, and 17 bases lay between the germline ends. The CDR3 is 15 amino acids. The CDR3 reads CASSAGLGYSDTQYF. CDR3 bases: TGTGCCAGCAGCGCCGGACTCGGCTACTCAGATACGCAGTATTTT.

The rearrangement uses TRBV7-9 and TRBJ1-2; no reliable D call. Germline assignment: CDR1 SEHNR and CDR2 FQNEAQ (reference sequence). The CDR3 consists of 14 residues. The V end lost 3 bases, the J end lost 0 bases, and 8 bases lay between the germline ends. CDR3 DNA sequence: TGTGCCAGCAGCTTGGGCAAAGCTAACTATGGCTACACCTTC. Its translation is CASSLGKANYGYTF.

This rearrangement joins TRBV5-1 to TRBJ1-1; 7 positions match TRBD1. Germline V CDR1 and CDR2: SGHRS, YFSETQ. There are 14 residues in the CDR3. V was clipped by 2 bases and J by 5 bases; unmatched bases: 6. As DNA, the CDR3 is TGCGCCAGCAGCTTCAATCAGGGGGTGACTGAAGCTTTCTTT. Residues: CASSFNQGVTEAFF.

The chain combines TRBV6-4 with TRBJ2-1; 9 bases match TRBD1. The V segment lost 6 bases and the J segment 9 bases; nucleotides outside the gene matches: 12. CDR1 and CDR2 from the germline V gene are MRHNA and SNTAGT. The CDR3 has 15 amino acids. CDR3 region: CASSPQQGALGEQFF. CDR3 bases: TGTGCCAGCAGCCCCCAACAGGGGGCGTTGGGTGAGCAGTTCTTC.